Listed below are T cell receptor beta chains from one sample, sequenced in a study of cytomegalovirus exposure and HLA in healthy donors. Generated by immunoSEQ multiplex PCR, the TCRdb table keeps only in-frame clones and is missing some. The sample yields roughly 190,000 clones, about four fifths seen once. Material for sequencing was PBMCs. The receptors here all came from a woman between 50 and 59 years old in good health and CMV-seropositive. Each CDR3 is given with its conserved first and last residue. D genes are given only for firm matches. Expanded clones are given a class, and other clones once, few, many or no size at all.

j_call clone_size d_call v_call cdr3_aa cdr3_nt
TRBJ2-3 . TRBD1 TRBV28 CASSFPLGQGGSADTQYF TGTGCCAGCAGTTTCCCACTCGGACAGGGTGGAAGCGCAGATACGCAGTATTTT
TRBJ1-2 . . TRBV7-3 CASSLNPGDGYTF TGTGCCAGCAGCTTAAATCCGGGGGATGGCTACACCTTC
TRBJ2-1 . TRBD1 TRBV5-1 CASSLDGQGDSEQFF TGCGCCAGCAGCTTGGACGGACAGGGGGATAGTGAGCAGTTCTTC
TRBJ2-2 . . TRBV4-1 CASSRLYLVTGELFF TGCGCCAGCAGCCGATTATATTTAGTCACCGGGGAGCTGTTTTTT
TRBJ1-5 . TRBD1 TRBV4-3 CASSQDAPGGYQPQHF TGCGCCAGCAGCCAAGACGCACCAGGGGGCTATCAGCCCCAGCATTTT
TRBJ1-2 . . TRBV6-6 CASSYSPGYGYTF TGTGCCAGCAGTTACTCACCAGGCTATGGCTACACCTTC
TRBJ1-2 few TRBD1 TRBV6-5 CASSYGTGGLYGYTF TGTGCCAGCAGTTACGGGACAGGGGGTCTCTATGGCTACACCTTC
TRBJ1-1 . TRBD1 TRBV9 CASSVASQGLNTEAFF TGTGCCAGCAGCGTAGCTTCACAGGGGTTGAACACTGAAGCTTTCTTT
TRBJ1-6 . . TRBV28 CASRTGLHSPLHF TGTGCCAGCAGAACAGGGCTCCATTCACCCCTCCACTTT
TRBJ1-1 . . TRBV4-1 CASSQRQRLTRDTEAFF TGCGCCAGCAGCCAGAGACAGCGCCTCACCCGGGACACTGAAGCTTTCTTT
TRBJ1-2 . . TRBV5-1 CASSEERVSVGYTF TGCGCCAGCAGCGAAGAGAGGGTATCGGTCGGCTACACCTTC
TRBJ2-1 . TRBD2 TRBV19 CASSTQLAGINNEQFF TGTGCCAGTAGTACCCAACTAGCGGGGATCAACAATGAGCAGTTCTTC
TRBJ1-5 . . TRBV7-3 CASSYPRRADSNQPQHF TGTGCCAGCAGCTACCCGAGGAGGGCTGATAGCAATCAGCCCCAGCATTTT
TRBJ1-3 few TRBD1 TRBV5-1 CASSVSQGNAGNTIYF TGCGCCAGCAGCGTTTCACAGGGGAACGCTGGAAACACCATATATTTT
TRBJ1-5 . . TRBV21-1 CASSKDKHQPQHF TGTGCCAGCAGCAAAGACAAACATCAGCCCCAGCATTTT
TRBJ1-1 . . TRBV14 CASSQAGIEAFF TGTGCCAGCAGCCAAGCGGGGATTGAAGCTTTCTTT
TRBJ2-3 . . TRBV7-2 CASSLVGGARDTQYF TGTGCCAGCAGCTTAGTCGGCGGGGCACGGGATACGCAGTATTTT
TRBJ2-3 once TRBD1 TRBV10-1 CASSDAMGQADTDTQYF TGCGCCAGCAGTGACGCGATGGGACAGGCGGACACAGATACGCAGTATTTT
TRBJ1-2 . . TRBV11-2 CASSLDEQGRYTF TGTGCCAGCAGCTTAGATGAACAGGGCCGCTACACCTTC
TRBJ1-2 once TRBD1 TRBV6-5 CASSYTNRGSDGYTF TGTGCCAGCAGTTACACCAACAGGGGTTCGGATGGCTACACCTTC
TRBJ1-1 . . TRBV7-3 CASSLQGYTEAFF TGTGCCAGCAGCTTACAGGGTTACACTGAAGCTTTCTTT
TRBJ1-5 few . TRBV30 CAWSVLRSNQPQHF TGTGCCTGGAGTGTACTCAGGAGCAATCAGCCCCAGCATTTT
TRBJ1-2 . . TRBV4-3 CASSQDSRGRGGYTF TGCGCCAGCAGCCAAGATTCGAGAGGCCGAGGGGGCTACACCTTC
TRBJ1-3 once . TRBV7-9 CASSLVTGSSGNTIYF TGTGCCAGCAGCTTAGTTACAGGTAGCTCTGGAAACACCATATATTTT
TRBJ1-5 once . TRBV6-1 CASSEALRGSYQPQHF TGTGCCAGCAGTGAAGCGCTTAGGGGAAGCTATCAGCCCCAGCATTTT
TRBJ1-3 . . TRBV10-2 CASSESGFNPSGNTIYF TGCGCCAGCAGTGAGTCGGGCTTCAACCCCTCTGGAAACACCATATATTTT
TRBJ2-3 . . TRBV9 CASSVPSSTDTQYF TGTGCCAGCAGCGTACCTTCTAGCACAGATACGCAGTATTTT
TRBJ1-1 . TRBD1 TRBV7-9 CASSLSGGVTEAFF TGTGCCAGCAGTCTGTCAGGGGGAGTGACTGAAGCTTTCTTT
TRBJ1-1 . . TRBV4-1 CASSQVYQGPTEAFF TGCGCCAGCAGCCAAGTATATCAGGGGCCCACTGAAGCTTTCTTT
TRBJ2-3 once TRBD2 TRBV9 CASSVYTSGGGDTQYF TGTGCCAGCAGCGTATATACTAGTGGGGGGGGTGATACGCAGTATTTT
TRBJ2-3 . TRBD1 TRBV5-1 CASSRTLGQGGTDTQYF TGCGCCAGCAGCCGAACCCTGGGACAGGGGGGGACAGATACGCAGTATTTT
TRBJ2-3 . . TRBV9 CASSVVPAARSTDTQYF TGTGCCAGCAGCGTAGTCCCAGCGGCGAGAAGCACAGATACGCAGTATTTT
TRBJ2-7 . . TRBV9 CASSVTGNTGEQYF TGTGCCAGCAGCGTAACCGGGAATACGGGCGAGCAGTACTTC
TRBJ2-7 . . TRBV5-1 CASTPGLGRASHEQYF TGCGCCAGCACCCCCGGGTTGGGCAGGGCTTCTCACGAGCAGTACTTC
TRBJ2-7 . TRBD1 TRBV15 CATSSGQTSSYEQYF TGTGCCACCAGCTCGGGACAGACGAGCTCCTACGAGCAGTACTTC
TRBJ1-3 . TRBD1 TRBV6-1 CATDKTGTGGNTIYF TGTGCCACCGATAAGACCGGGACAGGGGGCAACACCATATATTTT
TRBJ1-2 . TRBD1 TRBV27 CASSRQGAYGYTF TGTGCCAGCAGTCGACAGGGGGCTTATGGCTACACCTTC
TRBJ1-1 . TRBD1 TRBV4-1 CASSQRTGTNTEAFF TGCGCCAGCAGCCAGAGGACAGGGACAAACACTGAAGCTTTCTTT
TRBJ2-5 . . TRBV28 CASSSSVGGQYF TGTGCCAGCAGTTCCTCGGTAGGAGGGCAGTACTTC
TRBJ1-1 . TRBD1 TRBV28 CALQGLNTEAFF TGTGCGCTACAGGGGTTGAACACTGAAGCTTTCTTT
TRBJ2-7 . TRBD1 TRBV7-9 CASSSSGGTGGKYEQYF TGTGCCAGCAGCTCCAGTGGGGGGACAGGGGGCAAGTACGAGCAGTACTTC
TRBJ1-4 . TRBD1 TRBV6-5 CASSSTGVEVEKLFF TGTGCCAGCAGTTCCACAGGGGTGGAGGTTGAAAAACTGTTTTTT
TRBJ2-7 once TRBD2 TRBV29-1 CSARTSTSSYEQYF TGCAGCGCGAGGACTAGCACCAGCTCCTACGAGCAGTACTTC
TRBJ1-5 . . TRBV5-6 CASSRHSNQPQHF TGTGCCAGCAGTCGACATAGCAATCAGCCCCAGCATTTT
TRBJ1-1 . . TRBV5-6 CASSLLSGLYAFF TGTGCCAGCAGCTTGCTCTCGGGTCTGTATGCTTTCTTT
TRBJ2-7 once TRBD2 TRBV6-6 CASSLAGRSYEQYF TGTGCCAGCAGCCTAGCGGGCCGATCCTACGAGCAGTACTTC
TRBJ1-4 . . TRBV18 CASSPSQSLTNEKLFF TGTGCCAGCTCACCATCCCAGTCTCTAACTAATGAAAAACTGTTTTTT
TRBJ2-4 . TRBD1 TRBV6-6 CASSRQGPGDIQYF TGTGCCAGCAGTCGACAGGGTCCAGGGGATATTCAGTACTTC
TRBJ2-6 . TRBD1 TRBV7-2 CASSPQGVSGANVLTF TGTGCCAGCAGCCCACAGGGGGTCTCTGGGGCCAACGTCCTGACTTTC
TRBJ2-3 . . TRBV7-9 CASSLFVSDTQYF TGTGCCAGCAGCTTGTTCGTTTCAGATACGCAGTATTTT
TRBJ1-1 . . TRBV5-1 CASQDSLNTEAFF TGCGCCAGCCAAGACAGTCTGAACACTGAAGCTTTCTTT
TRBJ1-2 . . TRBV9 CASSVEFGTPYAYGYTF TGTGCCAGCAGCGTAGAGTTCGGGACACCCTACGCCTATGGCTACACCTTC